This T cell receptor (beta chain) emerged from a study of cytomegalovirus exposure and HLA in healthy donors. The PCR made use of 60 Vbeta and 13 Jbeta primers. Using immunoSEQ multiplex PCR, the repertoire was profiled, and TCRdb retains in-frame clones only, with some absent. The repertoire holds about 190,000 clones, with 70% to 75% as singletons. Germline loops: CDR1 MDHEN, CDR2 SYDVKM. The CDR3 is made up of 15 amino acids. Trimming took 6 bases from V and 6 from J; bases not matched to a gene: 11. The specimen was PBMCs. The clonotype was recovered from a woman in her twenties or thirties in good health and CMV-seropositive. The J gene is TRBJ2-4, the V gene TRBV28; 7 bases fit TRBD1. In DNA, the CDR3 is TGTGCCAGCAGGCCTACCGGGACAGCAAGAAACATTCAGTACTTC. This codes for CASRPTGTARNIQYF.